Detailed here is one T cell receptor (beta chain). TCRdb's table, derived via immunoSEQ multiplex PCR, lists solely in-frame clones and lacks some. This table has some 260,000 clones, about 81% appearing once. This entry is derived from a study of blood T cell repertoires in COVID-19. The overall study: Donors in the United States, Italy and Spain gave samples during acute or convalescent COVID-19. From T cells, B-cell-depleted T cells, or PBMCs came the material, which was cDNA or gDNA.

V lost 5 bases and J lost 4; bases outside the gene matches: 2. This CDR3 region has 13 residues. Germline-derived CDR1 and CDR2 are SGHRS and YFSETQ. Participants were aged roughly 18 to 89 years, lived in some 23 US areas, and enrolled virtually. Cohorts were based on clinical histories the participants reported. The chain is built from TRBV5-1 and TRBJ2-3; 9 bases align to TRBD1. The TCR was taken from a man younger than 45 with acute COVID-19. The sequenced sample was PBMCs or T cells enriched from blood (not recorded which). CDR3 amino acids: CASRQGAADTQYF. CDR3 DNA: TGCGCCAGCAGACAGGGGGCCGCAGATACGCAGTATTTT.